The rows below give T cell receptor beta chains drawn from one sample of a study of brain metastases from non-small cell lung cancer. Sequenced by immunoSEQ multiplex PCR; TCRdb stores in-frame clones only, minus some. The data show just over 1,500 clones, 88% seen once. The specimen was tumor-adjacent normal tissue. These receptors were taken from a donor at least 40 years old with non-small cell lung cancer. Both conserved end residues are part of each CDR3. Size tells how often a clone was seen (once, few, many) or the class of an expanded clone, and some rows leave it out.

clone size	V gene	J gene	CDR3 protein
once	TRBV5-1	TRBJ2-5	CASSLNGRETQYF
.	TRBV4-1	TRBJ2-7	CASSRTGTSSYEQYF
.	TRBV5-8	TRBJ1-1	CASSLASTNTEAFF
few	TRBV19	TRBJ1-5	CASSIVTGINQPQHF
.	TRBV24-1	TRBJ2-5	CATSDPRGKYF
.	TRBV7-9	TRBJ1-1	CASSPIGQLNLEAFF
.	TRBV7-2	TRBJ2-3	CASSLDGTDTQYF
.	TRBV6-5	TRBJ1-6	CASSPEQGNSPLHF
.	TRBV5-4	TRBJ1-2	CASSLTGSSGYTF
.	TRBV19	TRBJ2-6	CASNLGSSGANVLTF
.	TRBV5-1	TRBJ1-1	CASSPGGTEAFF
.	TRBV29-1	TRBJ1-3	CSVSHTGLSLGNTIYF
.	TRBV4-3	TRBJ1-1	CASSISSKWKTEAFF
.	TRBV4-1	TRBJ1-2	CASSQNGTDYGYTF
.	TRBV5-6	TRBJ1-5	CASSLAGGNQPQHF
once	TRBV3-1/TRBV3-2	TRBJ2-3	CASSLTQTDSTDTQYF
.	TRBV9	TRBJ2-1	CVSATGTGSYEQFF
.	TRBV6-2/TRBV6-3	TRBJ2-7	CASSPIRTNHLLYEQYF
.	TRBV5-6	TRBJ2-3	CASSLAGNTDTQYF
.	TRBV7-3	TRBJ2-7	CASSSGSGSPYEQYF
once	TRBV24-1	TRBJ1-1	CATRGQMNTEAFF
few	TRBV7-9	TRBJ2-7	CASSLLGQSYEQYF
.	TRBV2	TRBJ1-2	CASALTYGYTF
.	TRBV27	TRBJ2-5	CASRQTSGGEETQYF
.	TRBV9	TRBJ1-2	CASSAGQGDYGYTF
.	TRBV9	TRBJ2-3	CASTVDEGATDTQYF
.	TRBV4-1	TRBJ2-7	CASSQGSAGGIEQYF
.	TRBV2	TRBJ1-1	CASSVVRGSTEAFF
.	TRBV6-5	TRBJ1-1	CASTSGSLNTEAFF
once	TRBV10-2	TRBJ2-3	CASSPGLAGGSRKTDTQYF
.	TRBV2	TRBJ2-1	CASSVGQQFF
.	TRBV27	TRBJ2-1	CVSSRPSYNEQFF
.	TRBV7-9	TRBJ2-5	CASSLGLTGGETQYF
.	TRBV7-8	TRBJ2-7	CASSQVREQYF
.	TRBV12-3/TRBV12-4	TRBJ1-5	CASSLTGNRPQHF
.	TRBV2	TRBJ1-2	CASSDEIRSGYTF
.	TRBV28	TRBJ2-3	CASSSYSTATDTQYF
.	TRBV2	TRBJ2-4	CASSEIPGVAKNIQYF
.	TRBV6-4	TRBJ2-3	CASSDSNTDTQYF
.	TRBV12-3/TRBV12-4	TRBJ1-2	CASSIGTTYGYTF
.	TRBV7-9	TRBJ2-3	CASSLHPGGVGTDTQYF
.	TRBV12-3/TRBV12-4	TRBJ2-3	CASSWDLGDTQYF
.	TRBV30	TRBJ1-2	CAWSPVGLGVTYTF
.	TRBV12-3/TRBV12-4	TRBJ1-1	CASSLTRRQAFF
.	TRBV6-5	TRBJ1-5	CASSHRGFNQPQHF
few	TRBV30	TRBJ2-7	CAWSDSGQGYYEQYF
.	TRBV27	TRBJ1-1	CASSLTENTEAFF